These T cell receptor beta chains were read from a single sample in a study of graft-versus-host responses after intestinal transplantation. Libraries were prepared by immunoSEQ multiplex PCR; TCRdb keeps only in-frame clonotypes and omits some of them. This sample carries roughly 100,000 clones, roughly 93% of them seen once, and the ten largest clones take under 1.5%. These receptors have no known antigen. The sequencing used unstimulated CD8+ T cells sorted from spleen or lymph node cells, collected before intestinal transplant. Every receptor here comes from a human donor who received an intestinal transplant. Each CDR3 is given with its conserved first and last residue. The D gene is left open where the match is weak. Expanded clones get a size class; other rows say once, few or many, or leave the size out.

cdr3_nt,cdr3_aa,v_call,j_call,cdr3_length,clone_size,d_call
TGTGCCAGCAGTGAAGCCCACTGGGGAGTTTACTCTGGGGCCAACGTCCTGACTTTC,CASSEAHWGVYSGANVLTF,TRBV6-1,TRBJ2-6,19,-,-
TGTGCCAGCAGCCTTGTGGGGAGCTCCTACGAGCAGTACTTC,CASSLVGSSYEQYF,TRBV7-9,TRBJ2-7,14,-,-
TGTGCCAGCAGCTTAGGGCGGAACACTGAAGCTTTCTTT,CASSLGRNTEAFF,TRBV5-4,TRBJ1-1,13,once,-
TGTGCCAGCAGTTGGGGCCACGGGACTATGGACACTGAAGCTTTCTTT,CASSWGHGTMDTEAFF,TRBV27,TRBJ1-1,16,-,-
TGTGCCAGCAGCTTAGGGGGGCAGGGTTCGGGTGAGCAGTTCTTC,CASSLGGQGSGEQFF,TRBV13,TRBJ2-1,15,-,-
TGTGCCAGCAGCCAAGAAGTCAGTGAGGTGCAGGGGCTCTATCGGTACGAGCAGTACTTC,CASSQEVSEVQGLYRYEQYF,TRBV14,TRBJ2-7,20,-,-
TGTGCCAGCAGTGAAGGCAGGGGGGGGCCTGATGAGCAGTTCTTC,CASSEGRGGPDEQFF,TRBV6-1,TRBJ2-1,15,-,-
TGCAGTGCAAACGGGGATACGCAGTATTTT,CSANGDTQYF,TRBV20-1,TRBJ2-3,10,-,-
TGTGCCAGCAGCGTCCAACGGGGTATAGAAGAGCAGTTCTTC,CASSVQRGIEEQFF,TRBV7-9,TRBJ2-1,14,-,-
TGTGCCAGCAGCTTAGAAGGGGCGAAGTCCAAGGAAGCTTTCTTT,CASSLEGAKSKEAFF,TRBV7-6,TRBJ1-1,15,-,-
TGTGCCTCCCACCCCCCGGTGGGCTACACCTTC,CASHPPVGYTF,TRBV30,TRBJ1-2,11,-,-
TGTGCCAGCAGTGAAGGAAACAGGGTGGGGTACGAGCAGTACTTC,CASSEGNRVGYEQYF,TRBV6-1,TRBJ2-7,15,-,-
TGTGCCAGCAGACAAGGCGGAAACACCATATATTTT,CASRQGGNTIYF,TRBV7-9,TRBJ1-3,12,-,-
TGTGCCAGCAGCCCTCAGCGGGGGGGCCTCAATGAGCAGTTCTTC,CASSPQRGGLNEQFF,TRBV9,TRBJ2-1,15,once,TRBD2
TGTGCCAGCAGTTACAACTACGAGCAGTACTTC,CASSYNYEQYF,TRBV27,TRBJ2-7,11,-,-
TGTGCCAGCAGCTTCGGCAAGAACACTGAAGCTTTCTTT,CASSFGKNTEAFF,TRBV7-8,TRBJ1-1,13,-,-
TGTGCCAGCAGTGATCCTCCGGGACTAGCGGGGTCGGGGGAGCTGTTTTTT,CASSDPPGLAGSGELFF,TRBV6-4,TRBJ2-2,17,once,TRBD2
TGTGCCAGCTTTGGCCCAGCATTAAGCACATCCTACGAGCAGTACTTC,CASFGPALSTSYEQYF,TRBV27,TRBJ2-7,16,-,-
TGCGCCAGCGGTTGGGACTCGACCTACGAGCAGTACTTC,CASGWDSTYEQYF,TRBV10-2,TRBJ2-7,13,-,-
TGTGCCAGCAGCTTATTTCTCGGGGACATGCCCTACGAGCAGTACTTC,CASSLFLGDMPYEQYF,TRBV11-2,TRBJ2-7,16,-,-
TGCGCCAGCAGCCTACGGGGGGAGAACACTGAAGCTTTCTTT,CASSLRGENTEAFF,TRBV5-1,TRBJ1-1,14,-,-
TGTGCCAGCAGCCACATAAAATTGACAGCGTCCAACACTGAAGCTTTCTTT,CASSHIKLTASNTEAFF,TRBV5-6,TRBJ1-1,17,-,-
TGTGCCAGCAGCGTAGATGCCGGGGACAATGAGCAGTTCTTC,CASSVDAGDNEQFF,TRBV9,TRBJ2-1,14,once,-
TGCGCCAGCAGCCAAGATTGGGTAAATTCTGGAAACACCATATATTTT,CASSQDWVNSGNTIYF,TRBV4-1,TRBJ1-3,16,few,-
TGTGCCAGCAGCCCACCGGGACACCAAGAGACCCAGTACTTC,CASSPPGHQETQYF,TRBV7-9,TRBJ2-5,14,-,-
TGTGCCAGCAGCTTAGGAGGTCCCTACGAGCAGTACTTC,CASSLGGPYEQYF,TRBV7-2,TRBJ2-7,13,-,-
TGCAGCGTGAGGGAGACAGGGGCGGCGAACACTGAAGCTTTCTTT,CSVRETGAANTEAFF,TRBV29-1,TRBJ1-1,15,-,TRBD1